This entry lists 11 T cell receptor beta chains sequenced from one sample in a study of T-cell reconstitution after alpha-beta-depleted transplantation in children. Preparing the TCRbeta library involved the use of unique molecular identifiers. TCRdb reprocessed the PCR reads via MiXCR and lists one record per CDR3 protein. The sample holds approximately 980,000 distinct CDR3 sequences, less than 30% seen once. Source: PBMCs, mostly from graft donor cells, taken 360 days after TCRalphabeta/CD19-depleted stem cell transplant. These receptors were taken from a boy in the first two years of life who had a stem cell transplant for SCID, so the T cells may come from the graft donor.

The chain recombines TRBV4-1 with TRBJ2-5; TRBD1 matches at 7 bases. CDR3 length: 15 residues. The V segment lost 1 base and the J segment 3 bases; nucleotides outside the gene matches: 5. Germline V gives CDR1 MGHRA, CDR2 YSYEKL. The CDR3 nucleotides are TGCGCCAGCAGCCAAGGACAGGGAGCAAAAGAGACCCAGTACTTC. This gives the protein CASSQGQGAKETQYF.

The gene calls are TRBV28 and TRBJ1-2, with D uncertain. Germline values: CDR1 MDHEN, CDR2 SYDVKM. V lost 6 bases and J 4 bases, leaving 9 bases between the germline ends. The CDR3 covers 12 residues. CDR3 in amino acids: CASRLKSYGYTF. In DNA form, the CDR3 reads TGTGCCAGCAGACTGAAGAGCTATGGCTACACCTTC.

This chain's CDR3 is CASSQGGETGRNGLFF. CDR3 DNA: TGCGCCAGCAGCCAAGGAGGGGAGACAGGGAGGAACGGGCTGTTTTTT. V is TRBV4-3 and J is TRBJ1-4; the match to TRBD1 covers 7 bases. The CDR3 spans 16 residues. The ends lost 1 base at V and 14 bases at J; junction bases unmatched: 16. CDR1 is LGHNA, CDR2 YSLEER, per germline.

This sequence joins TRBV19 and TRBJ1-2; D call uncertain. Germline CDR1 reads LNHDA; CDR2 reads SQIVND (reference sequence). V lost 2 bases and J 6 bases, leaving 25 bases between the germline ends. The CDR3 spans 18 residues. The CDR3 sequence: CASSIIRAGASRNHGYTF. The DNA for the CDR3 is TGTGCCAGTAGTATAATCCGCGCAGGAGCGAGCAGGAACCATGGCTACACCTTC. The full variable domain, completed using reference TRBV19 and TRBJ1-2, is DGGITQSPKYLFRKEGQNVTLSCEQNLNHDAMYWYRQDPGQGLRLIYYSQIVNDFQKGDIAEGYSVSREKKESFPLTVTSAQKNPTAFYLCASSIIRAGASRNHGYTFGSGTRLTVV.

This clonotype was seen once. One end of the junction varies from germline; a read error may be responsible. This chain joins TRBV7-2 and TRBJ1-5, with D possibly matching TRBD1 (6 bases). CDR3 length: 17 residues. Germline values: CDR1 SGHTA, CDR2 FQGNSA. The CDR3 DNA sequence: TGTGCGAGCAGCTTCGGGTACCGCGAGGGGGAGAATCAGCCCCAGCATTTT. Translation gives CASSFGYREGENQPQHF.

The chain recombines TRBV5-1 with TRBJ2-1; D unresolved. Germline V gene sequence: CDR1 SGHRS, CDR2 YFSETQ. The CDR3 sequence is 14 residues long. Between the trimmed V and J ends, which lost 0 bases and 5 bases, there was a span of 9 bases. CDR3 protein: CASSLVFGDNEQFF. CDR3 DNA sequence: TGCGCCAGCAGCTTGGTTTTCGGCGACAATGAGCAGTTCTTC. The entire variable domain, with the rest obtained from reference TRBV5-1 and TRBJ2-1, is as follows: KAGVTQTPRYLIKTRGQQVTLSCSPISGHRSVSWYQQTPGQGLQFLFEYFSETQRNKGNFPGRFSGRQFSNSRSEMNVSTLELGDSALYLCASSLVFGDNEQFFGPGTRLTVL.

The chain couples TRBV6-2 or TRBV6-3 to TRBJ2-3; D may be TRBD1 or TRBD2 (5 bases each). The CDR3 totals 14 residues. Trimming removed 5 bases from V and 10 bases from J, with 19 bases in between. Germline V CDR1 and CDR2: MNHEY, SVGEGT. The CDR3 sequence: CASSQGPPIGAQYF. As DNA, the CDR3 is TGTGCCAGCAGTCAGGGACCACCCATCGGGGCGCAGTATTTT.

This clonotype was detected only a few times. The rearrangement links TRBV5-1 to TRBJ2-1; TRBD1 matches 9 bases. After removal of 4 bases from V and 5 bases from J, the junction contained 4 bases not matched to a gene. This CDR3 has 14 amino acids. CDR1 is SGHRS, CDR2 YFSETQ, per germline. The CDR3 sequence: CASSTGQGDNEQFF. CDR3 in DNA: TGCGCCAGCAGCACGGGACAGGGAGACAATGAGCAGTTCTTC.

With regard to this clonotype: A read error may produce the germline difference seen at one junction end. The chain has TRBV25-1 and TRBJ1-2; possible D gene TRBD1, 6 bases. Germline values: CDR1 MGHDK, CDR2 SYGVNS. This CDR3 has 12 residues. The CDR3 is CASSALPGHLFF. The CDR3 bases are TGTGCCAGCAGTGCCCTCCCGGGACACCTTTTCTTC.

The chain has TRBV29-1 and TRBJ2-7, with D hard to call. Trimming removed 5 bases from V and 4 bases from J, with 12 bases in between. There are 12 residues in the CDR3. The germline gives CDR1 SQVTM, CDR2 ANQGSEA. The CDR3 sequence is CSVKEPGYEQYF. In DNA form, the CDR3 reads TGCAGCGTTAAGGAGCCAGGATACGAGCAGTACTTC.

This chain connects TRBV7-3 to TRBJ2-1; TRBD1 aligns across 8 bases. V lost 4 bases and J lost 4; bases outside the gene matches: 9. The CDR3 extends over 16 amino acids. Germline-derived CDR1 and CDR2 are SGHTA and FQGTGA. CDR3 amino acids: CASSSVGQGEYNEQFF. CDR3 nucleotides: TGTGCCAGCAGCTCAGTAGGACAGGGAGAATACAATGAGCAGTTCTTC.